The sequence of this TCR beta chain was determined in a study of blood T cell repertoires in COVID-19. Across the whole study: The origin of the acute and convalescent COVID-19 samples was the United States, Italy and Spain. The cDNA or gDNA used as material had been derived from T cells, B-cell-depleted T cells, or PBMCs.

Per the authors' pipeline: Estimation of nucleated cell counts was performed using reference gene primer amplification. TCRdb keeps only in-frame clones here, not all; method: immunoSEQ multiplex PCR. That table gives V, J and clone size, and the DNA gave D and trimming. The sample has roughly 250,000 clones; roughly 80% are singletons. Germline values: CDR1 SGDLS, CDR2 YYNGEE. The CDR3 has 15 residues. V lost 0 bases, J lost 6 bases, and 15 bases lay in between. The sequence came from a woman older than 75 with acute or convalescent COVID-19. The V and J genes are TRBV9 and TRBJ1-2; D is perhaps TRBD1 (5 bases). Material: peripheral blood. CDR3 sequence: CASSVAPRARHGYTF. The DNA of the CDR3 is TGTGCCAGCAGCGTAGCCCCCAGGGCGAGGCATGGCTACACCTTC. The full variable domain, in which reference TRBV9 and TRBJ1-2 provide the parts outside the CDR3, is DSGVTQTPKHLITATGQRVTLRCSPRSGDLSVYWYQQSLDQGLQFLIQYYNGEERAKGNILERFSAQQFPDLHSELNLSSLELGDSALYFCASSVAPRARHGYTFGSGTRLTVV.